The TCR beta chain under discussion was sequenced for a study of post-analysis software for immune sequencing data. Study-level information: The study covered relapsing-remitting, secondary progressive and progressive-relapsing courses of multiple sclerosis.

Study-level findings and limits: The study found significantly lower normalized Chao1 diversity in multiple sclerosis patients than in controls. Batch-mates among the samples co-clustered strongly by F measure.

Concerning this clonotype itself: What it recognizes is unknown.

Carried by the TCR beta cDNA libraries were unique molecular identifiers. When about 0.9 to 11 million T cells were used, they gave roughly 500,000 cDNA molecules. TCRdb re-called the PCR reads through MiXCR, storing one row per CDR3 protein. The sample contains over 700,000 distinct CDR3 sequences, 25% to 30% of which appear only once. The sample comprised blood. The receptor comes from a girl aged 10 to 17 with multiple sclerosis.

This CDR3 reads CSAMQGPPPQHF. In DNA form, the CDR3 reads TGCAGTGCTATGCAGGGCCCTCCGCCCCAGCATTTT. The chain carries TRBV20-1 and TRBJ1-5; D possibly corresponds to TRBD1 (5 bases). V lost 4 bases, J lost 9 bases, and 13 bases lay in between. The CDR3 covers 12 residues. Germline CDR1 is DFQATT and CDR2 is SNEGSKA (reference sequence).